This TCR beta chain originates from a study of OX40 agonist ivuxolimab in advanced cancers. Clones were sequenced by immunoSEQ multiplex PCR, and TCRdb holds only the in-frame ones, with some missing. The table has approximately 69,000 clones, approximately 89% seen once. Study outcomes and limitations: There was clonal expansion of CD4+ and CD8+ blood T cells by week 6 at 0.1 to 3.0 mg/kg.

Regarding this clone: Its antigen is still unknown.

From germline, CDR1 is SGHDT and CDR2 YYEEEE. The CDR3 spans 16 residues. Trimming shortened V by 4 bases and J by 12 bases, and 26 bases separated the two germline ends. Here the sequenced sample was CD4+ or CD8+ T cells sorted from blood, taken in a trial of the OX40 agonist ivuxolimab. V and J are TRBV5-6 and TRBJ2-1, with TRBD1 as a possible D gene (7 bases). This clonotype was obtained from an adult with an advanced solid tumor such as melanoma, head and neck, liver or kidney cancer. The CDR3 loop reads CASSPGGSVPRGGQFF. The CDR3 region has the DNA TGTGCCAGCAGCCCAGGGGGAAGCGTCCCGCGGGGAGGGCAGTTCTTC.